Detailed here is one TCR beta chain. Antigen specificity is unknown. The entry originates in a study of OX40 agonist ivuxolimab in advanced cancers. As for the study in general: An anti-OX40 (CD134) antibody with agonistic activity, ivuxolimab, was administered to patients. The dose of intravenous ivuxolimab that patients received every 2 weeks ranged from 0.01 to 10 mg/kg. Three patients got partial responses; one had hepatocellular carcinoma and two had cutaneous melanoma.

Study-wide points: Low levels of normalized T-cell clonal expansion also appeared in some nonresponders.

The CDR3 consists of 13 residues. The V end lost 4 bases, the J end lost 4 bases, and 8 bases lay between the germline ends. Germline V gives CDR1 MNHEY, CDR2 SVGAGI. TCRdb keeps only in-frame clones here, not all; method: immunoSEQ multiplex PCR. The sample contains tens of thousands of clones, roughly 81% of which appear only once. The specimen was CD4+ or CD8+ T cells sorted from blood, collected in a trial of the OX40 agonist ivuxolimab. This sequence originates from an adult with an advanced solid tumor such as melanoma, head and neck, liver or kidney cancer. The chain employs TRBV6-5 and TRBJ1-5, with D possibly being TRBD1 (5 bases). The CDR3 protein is CASSFRDNQPQHF. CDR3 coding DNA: TGTGCCAGCAGTTTCAGGGATAATCAGCCCCAGCATTTT.